The 21 T cell receptor beta chains below all came from one sample that was sequenced in a study of OX40 agonist ivuxolimab in advanced cancers. TCRdb keeps only in-frame clones here, not all; method: immunoSEQ multiplex PCR. Of 75,000 to 100,000 clones listed, around 90% were seen once; the top ten hold roughly 10%. Sequencing used CD4+ or CD8+ T cells sorted from blood, obtained in a trial of the OX40 agonist ivuxolimab. The source is an adult with an advanced solid tumor such as melanoma, head and neck, liver or kidney cancer.

V is TRBV19 and J is TRBJ1-5; 7 nucleotides line up with TRBD1. The V and J ends lost 3 bases and 4 bases, in that order; junction bases with no gene match: 6. The CDR3 sequence is 15 residues long. The germline V gene has CDR1 LNHDA and CDR2 SQIVND (reference sequence). CDR3: CASSMVGGGNQPQHF. CDR3 nucleotide sequence: TGTGCCAGTAGTATGGTAGGGGGCGGTAATCAGCCCCAGCATTTT.

V gene TRBV5-1 combines with J gene TRBJ2-4, with TRBD2 matching over 8 bases. V was clipped by 0 bases and J by 6 bases; unmatched bases: 5. CDR3 length: 15 amino acids. Germline-derived CDR1 and CDR2 are SGHRS and YFSETQ. The CDR3 is CASSLGLAGGNIQYF. CDR3 DNA: TGCGCCAGCAGCTTGGGGCTAGCGGGCGGAAACATTCAGTACTTC.

The genes are TRBV28 and TRBJ1-2; TRBD1 agrees at 9 bases. The CDR3 is 15 amino acids. V shed 6 bases and J 9 bases; nucleotides not matched to a gene: 14. Germline V gives CDR1 MDHEN, CDR2 SYDVKM. CDR3 amino acids: CASSHRGTGPLRYTF. CDR3 bases: TGTGCCAGCAGCCATAGGGGGACAGGGCCCCTCCGCTACACCTTC.

This rearrangement joins TRBV6-6 to TRBJ1-1, with 11 nucleotides matching TRBD1. Germline loops: CDR1 MNHNY, CDR2 SVGAGI (reference sequence). J lost 4 bases, V lost 7 bases, and 5 bases had no gene match. The CDR3 consists of 14 residues. CDR3 coding DNA: TGTGCCAGCAAAAAGGGACAGGGGGTCACTGAAGCTTTCTTT. Encoded protein: CASKKGQGVTEAFF.

This chain joins TRBV5-6 and TRBJ1-4; possibly TRBD1 for D (6 bases). The CDR3 runs 14 residues. From germline, CDR1 is SGHDT and CDR2 YYEEEE. V was shortened by 5 bases and J by 8 bases, with 16 bases between the two germline ends. The DNA of the CDR3 is TGTGCCAGCAGTTTCTACAGGGAGGGAGAAAAACTGTTTTTT. Its translation: CASSFYREGEKLFF.

The chain couples TRBV21-1 to TRBJ2-2; the tabulated D call, TRBD1, remains unverified against the DNA. TRBV21-1 is tagged as a pseudogene. CDR3 size: 15 residues. The CDR3 loop is CASSPRDRNTGELFF. The CDR3 DNA is TGTGCCAGCAGCCCCCGGGACAGGAACACCGGGGAGCTGTTTTTT.

The V call is TRBV28, the J call TRBJ2-1; 8 bases line up with TRBD2. Germline CDR1 is MDHEN and CDR2 is SYDVKM. The CDR3 is 16 amino acids. The trim removed 6 bases at V and 8 bases at J, leaving 15 bases unmatched. CDR3 protein: CASRPLSGSNRDEQFF. CDR3 nucleotide sequence: TGTGCCAGCAGGCCATTGAGCGGGAGTAACAGGGATGAGCAGTTCTTC. The variable domain in full, with the rest retrieved from reference TRBV28 and TRBJ2-1, is DVKVTQSSRYLVKRTGEKVFLECVQDMDHENMFWYRQDPGLGLRLIYFSYDVKMKEKGDIPEGYSVSREKKERFSLILESASTNQTSMYLCASRPLSGSNRDEQFFGPGTRLTVL.

This clone was seen only once. The genes are TRBV5-1 and TRBJ2-2; D may correspond to TRBD1 or TRBD2 (5 bases each). The V gene's germline CDR1 is SGHRS and CDR2 YFSETQ. V lost 5 bases and J 0 bases, leaving 11 bases between the germline ends. CDR3 length: 15 amino acids. CDR3 coding DNA: TGCGCCAGCAGATCTTGGGGGACGAACACCGGGGAGCTGTTTTTT. It codes for CASRSWGTNTGELFF.

V is TRBV5-1 and J is TRBJ2-2; 9 bases align to TRBD1. Looked up from germline, CDR1 is SGHRS and CDR2 is YFSETQ. The CDR3 contains 16 residues. Germline trimming cut 4 bases from V and 4 bases from J; bases unmatched to any gene: 8. CDR3 in amino acids: CASSPKTGGITGELFF. CDR3 in DNA: TGCGCCAGCAGCCCCAAGACAGGGGGTATCACCGGGGAGCTGTTTTTT.

Only a few counts were recorded for this clone. The chain carries TRBV5-1 and TRBJ2-1; the match to TRBD2 covers 13 bases. Germline CDR1 reads SGHRS; CDR2 reads YFSETQ. V shed 5 bases and J 7 bases; nucleotides not matched to a gene: 9. The CDR3 totals 16 residues. The DNA for the CDR3 is TGCGCCAGCAGACCCTGGAGGACTAGCGGGAGTAATGAGCAGTTCTTC. It yields the protein CASRPWRTSGSNEQFF.

V usage is TRBV2 and J usage is TRBJ1-3; tentatively, D is TRBD1 (6 bases). Trimming pared 3 bases from V and 4 bases from J, leaving 10 bases between. The CDR3 is 14 amino acids. Per germline, CDR1 SNHLY and CDR2 FYNNEI. CDR3 bases: TGTGCCAGCAGTGACCAGGGGCGCGGAAACACCATATATTTT. It encodes CASSDQGRGNTIYF. The full variable domain, in which reference TRBV2 and TRBJ1-3 provide the parts outside the CDR3, is EPEVTQTPSHQVTQMGQEVILRCVPISNHLYFYWYRQILGQKVEFLVSFYNNEISEKSEIFDDQFSVERPDGSNFTLKIRSTKLEDSAMYFCASSDQGRGNTIYFGEGSWLTVV.

The J gene is TRBJ2-5, the V gene TRBV4-2; tentative D call: TRBD1 (6 bases). The length of the CDR3 is 15 residues. The V gene's germline CDR1 is LGHNA and CDR2 YNFKEQ. V was cut by 4 bases and J by 5 bases, with 17 bases left in between. The CDR3 spells CASSLASGVSETQYF. In nucleotides, the CDR3 is TGTGCCAGCAGCCTAGCCTCAGGGGTATCGGAGACCCAGTACTTC.

The rearrangement links TRBV7-9 to TRBJ2-7; perhaps TRBD2 as D (5 bases). The CDR3 loop spans 13 amino acids. Germline V gives CDR1 SEHNR, CDR2 FQNEAQ (reference sequence). Trimming pared 5 bases from V and 3 bases from J, leaving 11 bases between. DNA of the CDR3: TGTGCCAGCAGCAAGGCGACTATCTACGAGCAGTACTTC. It codes for CASSKATIYEQYF.

The chain uses TRBV28 and TRBJ1-1, with 8 bases that match TRBD1. The germline CDR1 and CDR2 sequences are MDHEN and SYDVKM. V shed 10 bases and J 5 bases; nucleotides not matched to a gene: 9. The CDR3 has 13 residues. The CDR3 coding sequence is TGTGCCATCCGGACAGGGTCTTGGACTGAAGCTTTCTTT. Protein product: CAIRTGSWTEAFF.

The chain recombines TRBV4-2 with TRBJ2-3, with TRBD2 matching 9 bases. This CDR3 region has 18 residues. CDR1 is LGHNA, CDR2 YNFKEQ, per germline. Trimming cost V 4 bases and J 0 bases; bases outside gene matches: 11. CDR3 sequence: CASSPRGGAGGSTDTQYF. The CDR3 nucleotides read TGTGCCAGCAGCCCCCGGGGGGGAGCGGGGGGTAGCACAGATACGCAGTATTTT.

The chain employs TRBV7-2 and TRBJ2-3; D is ambiguous. The CDR3 loop spans 13 amino acids. The ends were cut back, 1 base at V and 4 bases at J, with 6 bases in the middle. CDR1 is SGHTA and CDR2 is FQGNSA in the germline V gene. As DNA, the CDR3 is TGTGCCAGCAGCTTAGTTAAATCAGATACGCAGTATTTT. Its protein product is CASSLVKSDTQYF. The full variable domain, rest sourced from reference TRBV7-2 and TRBJ2-3, is GAGVSQSPSNKVTEKGKDVELRCDPISGHTALYWYRQSLGQGLEFLIYFQGNSAPDKSGLPSDRFSAERTGGSVSTLTIQRTQQEDSAVYLCASSLVKSDTQYFGPGTRLTVL.

The chain recombines TRBV13 with TRBJ2-1; 9 bases agree with TRBD1. The CDR3 runs to 15 residues. Germline CDR1 and CDR2: PRHDT and FYEKMQ (reference sequence). The V segment lost 5 bases and the J segment 0 bases; nucleotides outside the gene matches: 2. CDR3 bases: TGTGCCAGCAGCCCGGGACAGGGCTCCTACAATGAGCAGTTCTTC. It translates to CASSPGQGSYNEQFF. Combining the CDR3 with reference TRBV13 and TRBJ2-1 gives the whole variable domain AAGVIQSPRHLIKEKRETATLKCYPIPRHDTVYWYQQGPGQDPQFLISFYEKMQSDKGSIPDRFSAQQFSDYHSELNMSSLELGDSALYFCASSPGQGSYNEQFFGPGTRLTVL.

This chain joins TRBV27 and TRBJ2-7; TRBD1 matches 7 bases. CDR3 size: 15 residues. Trimming took 5 bases from V and 2 from J; bases not matched to a gene: 9. CDR1 is MNHEY, CDR2 SMNVEV, per germline (reference sequence). CDR3 sequence reads: CASSQSTGVAYEQYF. CDR3 in DNA: TGTGCCAGCAGTCAGAGTACAGGGGTAGCCTACGAGCAGTACTTC.

The rearrangement links TRBV11-2 to TRBJ2-1; 13 bases agree with TRBD2. The CDR3 length is 16 residues. V gave up 5 bases and J gave up 7 bases; unmatched junction bases: 8. Germline V gene data show CDR1 as SGHAT and CDR2 as FQNNGV. CDR3: CASSQLAGGPLNEQFF. The CDR3 DNA is TGTGCCAGCAGCCAACTAGCGGGAGGGCCCCTTAATGAGCAGTTCTTC.

This chain connects TRBV7-2 to TRBJ1-5, with a tentative D call TRBD1 (5 bases). Trimming shortened V by 2 bases and J by 0 bases, and 14 bases separated the two germline ends. This CDR3 is built from 17 residues. Germline assignment: CDR1 SGHTA and CDR2 FQGNSA. The CDR3 coding sequence is TGTGCCAGCAGCTTAACATACGACAGTGATAGCAATCAGCCCCAGCATTTT. Translating gives CASSLTYDSDSNQPQHF.

The chain uses TRBV7-6 and TRBJ2-5; TRBD1 aligns across 7 bases. The J segment lost 1 base and the V segment lost 1 base, leaving 3 bases of the junction unmatched. Germline V gene sequence: CDR1 SGHVS, CDR2 FNYEAQ. The CDR3 contains 15 residues. CDR3 DNA: TGTGCCAGCAGCTTAGGGGGGACAGTCCAAGAGACCCAGTACTTC. Its protein is CASSLGGTVQETQYF.